The source of this TCR beta chain is a study of cytomegalovirus exposure and HLA in healthy donors (TCRdb year 2017). Background for the entire study: An earlier analysis of several hundred of the donors reported approximately 260 Gb of sequence data and some 110 million unique TCR beta sequences obtained from 180 million or so T cells. Approximately 300 gigabases of sequencing data and approximately 85 million unique TCR sequences were included in an early release covering under 650 HLA-typed donors. Of the roughly 390 genotyped donors, about 84% fell in the genetic ancestry cluster associated with self-reported Caucasian donors. The aim of the study was to test whether cataloging public T cell receptors could identify signatures of past pathogen exposure. The study profiled the T cell repertoires of under 700 subjects by immunosequencing and related them to cytomegalovirus serostatus. A separate validation cohort of 100 to 150 different subjects was used in addition to the roughly 720-subject first cohort. To predict cytomegalovirus infection status, the study combined high-throughput TCR immunosequencing, statistical association of individual TCRs with disease status, and machine learning. A later analysis re-examined previously published TCR beta repertoires from about 700 donors and added high-resolution HLA genotyping to investigate patterns of TCR occurrence. The later analysis used no new phenotypic data to find candidate immune exposures, relying instead on TCR beta sequences and their occurrence across donors. An earlier analysis of some 500 of the donors applied high-throughput TCR beta sequencing to assess whether each TCR beta V gene segment acted as functional or pseudogenic. Donor age, sex, ethnicity and CMV serostatus were compiled together with the repertoire data. A later genetic analysis used genome-wide SNP genotypes for 398 of the 666 donors, treating that subset as a discovery cohort. Every repertoire in the discovery cohort had been generated on one and the same sequencing platform. HLA typing included class I and class II loci at four-digit resolution. The number of donors typed differed by locus, with 629-630 for A, B, C, DRB1 and DQB1, roughly 520 for DQA1, 600 to 610 for DPA1, and around 430 for DPB1. Four to six DR-DQ haplotypes were handled as single units for association and clustering, since linkage in the cohort was strong. Across approximately 400 genotyped donors of the cohort, an average of about 240,000 unique TCR beta nucleotide sequences per donor were sequenced, and roughly 20% of those sequences were non-productive. Here is what the overall study found, with its caveats: While some public TCRs were present in many individuals, most TCR sequences turned up only very rarely across donors. According to a later analysis, most CMV-associated TCR beta chains appeared to be HLA-restricted, and the HLA associations seemed to be driven largely by CMV exposure. A later genetic analysis associated a missense DCLRE1C variant with V-gene and J-gene trimming of TCR beta chains, and an independent cohort replicated the association. The cohort was sequenced for TCR beta chains only, and without alpha or paired-chain data the features that could be detected were limited. When HLA alleles, especially DR and DQ, strongly co-occurred, attributing TCR associations to individual alleles was difficult. At a false discovery rate of 0.05, a later analysis linked approximately 18,000 TCR beta sequences to specific HLA alleles. Some IMGT-functional V segments, including TRBV6-2 and TRBV6-3, could not be told apart with the 87-base-pair reads, so those segments were excluded. Compared with the roughly 670-donor mean, donors in an Asian-associated ancestry cluster had fewer N-insertions in productive TCRs, according to a later genetic analysis. Three of the identified cytomegalovirus-associated TCR beta chains were confirmed in vitro to be specific for cytomegalovirus antigens. According to a later analysis, parvovirus B19, influenza, CMV and Epstein-Barr virus appeared linked to several top co-occurrence clusters. For the cohort, immune exposure information was limited to CMV serostatus. HLA typing was unavailable for some donors at each locus, so association tests used only the typed subset. In the study, roughly 160 TCR beta chains were listed as associated with cytomegalovirus. In a later analysis, HLA-associated TCR beta chains were found to be more clonally expanded and to have lower generation probabilities than equally common non-associated chains. In a later analysis, TCR association rates were found to vary across HLA loci, with the most associated TCRs seen for DRB1 alleles and the fewest for HLA-C alleles. A cluster of highly shared sequence variants was judged likely to represent a technical artifact of the sequencing pipeline. The authors suggested that the approach could potentially be extended to other disease states and immunological phenotypes. A further reported finding was that TCR beta sequences accurately predicted the HLA-A and HLA-B alleles for most subjects in the first cohort. Roughly uniform sequencing depth across donors was assumed in presence/absence analyses, although this assumption may not hold. Correlated functional status among segregating V segments might reflect linkage disequilibrium, but an unknown experimental factor could not be ruled out. Some 16 rarely observed V segments, including chromosome 9 orphons, were excluded from the earlier analysis of some 590 of the donors because counts were too low. An earlier analysis of 450 to 750 of the donors showed that most TCR beta V segments appeared in productive rearrangements either about 87% or about 30% of the time, which broadly matched IMGT annotations. Cytomegalovirus status was reported to be diagnosed by the classifier with high specificity and sensitivity in both the original and validation cohorts.

The CDR3 numbers 14 residues from cysteine through phenylalanine. Only the CDR3 portion is preserved as DNA: 42 bases, with reading frame beginning at the first base. V sheds 1 base and J sheds 6 bases, leaving 11 bases between their ends. CDR1 SGDLS and CDR2 YYNGEE were looked up in the germline V gene. Concerning this clone itself: This clone's antigen is unknown. No base qualities exist here, and no much larger clone lies one base off it.

The cohort comprised 710 or so healthy bone marrow donors. All cohort members were sampled while nominally healthy, although unrecorded immune exposures were likely present. The donor tested CMV seronegative, placing the donor among the 350 to 400 seronegative members of the cohort. Each donor provided a peripheral blood sample, and peripheral blood mononuclear cells were used for TCR beta sequencing. Genomic DNA extraction from the blood cell samples was performed with the Qiagen DNeasy Blood Extraction Kit. Library prep was done by the immunoSEQ multiplex PCR assay. A mixture of 60 forward primers for TCR Vbeta segments and 13 reverse primers for TCR Jbeta segments was used in the multiplex PCR. Amplification of the CDR3 region of rearranged TCR beta genes was performed with a multiplex PCR assay on genomic DNA. The Illumina HiSeq System was used to sequence the amplified TCR beta libraries as 87-base-pair reads. The original methods were these. A later analysis tallied roughly 76 million unique TCR beta chains across the 550 to 850 repertoires, and about 10 million of those chains were shared by two or more donors. To remove PCR and sequencing errors, raw reads were error-corrected and collapsed into unique sequences using a nearest-neighbor algorithm that merged closely related sequences. To assign V, D and J gene segments, CDR3 sequences were aligned to IMGT reference sequences. For a sequence to be retained, at least a six-nucleotide match to both a V gene segment and a J gene segment was required. A rearrangement counted as productive if the CDR3 had no stop codons and remained in frame with V and J, and every other rearrangement counted as non-productive. CDR3 was defined by IMGT convention, running from the second conserved V-encoded cysteine to the conserved J-encoded phenylalanine. The earlier analysis of about 590 of the donors excluded sequences that lacked an unambiguous match to a single V gene segment. In an earlier analysis of approximately 610 of the donors, V segments were called functional above 56.7% productive rearrangements and were called segregating when the between-donor standard deviation exceeded 5%. A statistical classification framework was developed to diagnose cytomegalovirus status using the catalog of TCR beta chain sequences. A later analysis assigned V and J genes by comparing TCR nucleotide sequences with IMGT/GENE-DB human TR gene sequences. The TCRdist pipeline was used in a later analysis to assign CDR3 sequences and most-parsimonious VDJ recombination scenarios. In a later analysis, each TCR beta chain was defined by its CDR3 amino acid sequence together with its V-gene family, and reads without a unique V-gene family were excluded. A later analysis removed 500 to 650 highly shared, low-generation-probability nucleotide sequences to deal with suspected cross-contamination and a sequencing artifact. In a later analysis, a clonal expansion index for each public chain was calculated from normalized within-repertoire ranks of inferred template counts. In a later analysis, generation probabilities were computed with a VDJ recombination model fitted to out-of-frame rearrangements, and the resulting probabilities were checked against IGoR. In a later analysis, TCR-TCR, TCR-HLA and TCR-CMV co-occurrence was scored with hypergeometric tests, and a repertoire-size bias correction was applied to TCR pairs. In a later analysis, false discovery rates were estimated by permuting HLA or CMV assignments 20 times. In a later analysis, co-occurring TCRs were grouped using DBSCAN, and TCRdist sequence similarity was added for clustering within HLA-allele-positive subsets. Repertoires with fewer than 30,000 or more than 120,000 public chains, plus five repertoires with anomalous nucleotide sharing, were excluded from co-occurrence clustering. TCRdb took this table from immuneACCESS and kept in-frame rearrangements with V and J called. Such tables lack part of the clones; where checked against another copy, unresolved V genes explain under half of the gap, and the rest is unexplained. V and J calls and clone size come straight from that table; D and trimming were deduced from the DNA. The sample contains a few hundred thousand clones, about four fifths of them found a single time. The ten biggest clones cover less than 0.4% of the sample.

Specimen: PBMCs. The source of this sequence is a girl aged 2 to 10 in good health and CMV-seronegative. This receptor chain uses TRBV9 and TRBJ2-1; the D gene assignment is ambiguous. The DNA is TGTGCCAGCAGCGTAATCTGGCGGAGCAATGAGCAGTTCTTC. Its protein is CASSVIWRSNEQFF.